This TCR beta chain stems from a study of shared clonotypes between healthy human individuals. Study-wide findings and caveats: Between four donors, naive CD4 clonotypes were shared at a level of around 4.8%.

Evenly divided among several immunoSEQ plates was the genomic DNA of each subset. TCRdb's table, derived via immunoSEQ multiplex PCR, lists solely in-frame clones and lacks some. The sample yields around 2.1 million clones, 90% to 95% seen once. Notes on this clone: The antigen is undetermined.

Per the germline V gene, CDR1 is MNHEY and CDR2 is SMNVEV (reference sequence). The CDR3 has 14 residues. Trimming at V came to 8 bases and at J to 4 bases, leaving 5 bases not matched to a gene. CD8 cells classed as naive were CD45RO-negative and positively selected for CCR7, excluding terminally differentiated effector memory CD45RA+ cells. The study drew its donors from healthy HIV-negative adults without recent acute infections or vaccinations. The TCR comes from a man aged 18 to 35 in good health. Some clones in this sample may be carry-over from other donors' samples. The specimen was naive CD8+ T cells from PBMCs. The chain joins TRBV27 to TRBJ2-1; TRBD2 aligns across 10 bases. The CDR3: CASAGLADYNEQFF. DNA of the CDR3: TGTGCCAGCGCCGGACTAGCGGATTACAATGAGCAGTTCTTC.